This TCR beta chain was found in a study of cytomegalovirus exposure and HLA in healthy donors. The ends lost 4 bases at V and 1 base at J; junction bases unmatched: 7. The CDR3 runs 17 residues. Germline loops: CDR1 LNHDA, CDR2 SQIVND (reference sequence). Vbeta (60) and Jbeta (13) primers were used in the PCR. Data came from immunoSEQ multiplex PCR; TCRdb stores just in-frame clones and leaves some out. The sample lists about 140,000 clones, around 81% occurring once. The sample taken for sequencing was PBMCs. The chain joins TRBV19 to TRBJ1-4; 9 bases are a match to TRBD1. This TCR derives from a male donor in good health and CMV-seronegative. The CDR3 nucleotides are TGTGCCAGTAGTACAGGACAGGGGTTTATAACTAATGAAAAACTGTTTTTT. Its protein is CASSTGQGFITNEKLFF. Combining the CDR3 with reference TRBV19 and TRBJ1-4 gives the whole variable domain DGGITQSPKYLFRKEGQNVTLSCEQNLNHDAMYWYRQDPGQGLRLIYYSQIVNDFQKGDIAEGYSVSREKKESFPLTVTSAQKNPTAFYLCASSTGQGFITNEKLFFGSGTQLSVL.